The rows below give T cell receptor beta chains drawn from one sample of a study of blood T cell repertoires in COVID-19. The assay was immunoSEQ multiplex PCR, and TCRdb's table has in-frame clones only and misses some. The sample has approximately 80,000 clones, 90% seen once. Specimen: peripheral blood. These receptors came from a woman in her 50s in a cohort sampled during active COVID-19. Each CDR3 is given with its conserved first and last residue. Each record gives: clone size, V gene, D gene, J gene, CDR3 protein, CDR3 DNA. D genes are given only for firm matches. Expanded clones are given a class, and other clones once, few, many or no size at all.

NA	TRBV5-1	TRBD1	TRBJ1-1	CASSQGQGPTAEAFF	TGCGCCAGCAGCCAGGGACAGGGGCCGACGGCTGAAGCTTTCTTT
NA	TRBV21-1	NA	TRBJ2-2	CASSKGGEGTGELFF	TGTGCCAGCAGCAAAGGAGGGGAGGGGACCGGGGAGCTGTTTTTT
once	TRBV18	TRBD2	TRBJ2-1	CASSPQREANNEQFF	TGTGCCAGCTCACCACAGCGGGAGGCGAACAATGAGCAGTTCTTC
NA	TRBV2	NA	TRBJ1-1	CASSPGGGRAEAFF	TGTGCCAGCAGTCCTGGGGGAGGGAGGGCTGAAGCTTTCTTT
few	TRBV29-1	TRBD2	TRBJ2-2	CSVGLAGATGELFF	TGCAGCGTCGGACTAGCGGGAGCCACCGGGGAGCTGTTTTTT
NA	TRBV3-1/TRBV3-2	NA	TRBJ2-7	CASSSPYEQYF	TGTGCCAGCAGCTCCCCGTACGAGCAGTACTTC
NA	TRBV12-3/TRBV12-4	NA	TRBJ2-7	CASSLPSYEQYF	TGTGCCAGCAGTCTTCCCTCCTACGAGCAGTACTTC
NA	TRBV30	NA	TRBJ1-5	CAWSQINQPQHF	TGTGCCTGGAGCCAAATCAATCAGCCCCAGCATTTT
NA	TRBV19	TRBD1	TRBJ1-4	CASTLNRGSGEKLFF	TGTGCCAGTACCTTAAACAGGGGATCAGGGGAAAAACTGTTTTTT
once	TRBV2	NA	TRBJ2-1	CASSEQGGPYNEQFF	TGTGCCAGCAGTGAACAGGGGGGTCCCTACAATGAGCAGTTCTTC
NA	TRBV29-1	TRBD1	TRBJ1-1	CSVALRGQRGTEAFF	TGCAGCGTCGCCCTGAGGGGACAGCGTGGCACTGAAGCTTTCTTT
once	TRBV5-3	TRBD2	TRBJ2-7	CARSFGTTPIYEQYF	TGTGCCAGAAGCTTTGGGACTACGCCCATCTACGAGCAGTACTTC
NA	TRBV28	NA	TRBJ1-1	CASSLSVQRAFF	TGTGCCAGCAGTTTATCGGTCCAGCGAGCTTTCTTT
NA	TRBV5-8	NA	TRBJ1-4	CASSLQRNEKLFF	TGTGCCAGCAGCTTACAACGAAATGAAAAACTGTTTTTT
NA	TRBV5-1	TRBD2	TRBJ2-7	CASSPGVTSGSSYEQYF	TGCGCCAGCAGCCCGGGCGTGACTAGCGGGAGCTCCTACGAGCAGTACTTC
NA	TRBV9	TRBD1	TRBJ2-3	CASSEGQGTDTQYF	TGTGCCAGCAGCGAGGGACAGGGGACAGATACGCAGTATTTT
few	TRBV5-4	TRBD1	TRBJ1-2	CASSSPITQGEGGGYTF	TGTGCCAGCAGCTCCCCTATAACACAGGGGGAAGGTGGTGGCTACACCTTC
NA	TRBV3-1/TRBV3-2	NA	TRBJ1-2	CASSQGATGYTF	TGTGCCAGCAGCCAGGGGGCTACTGGCTACACCTTC
NA	TRBV6-5	TRBD1	TRBJ2-5	CASRAEQGVKTQYF	TGTGCCAGCAGAGCTGAACAGGGGGTAAAGACCCAGTACTTC
NA	TRBV3-1/TRBV3-2	NA	TRBJ2-7	CASSRGLFSYEQYF	TGTGCCAGCAGCCGCGGACTGTTCTCCTACGAGCAGTACTTC
NA	TRBV9	TRBD1	TRBJ2-2	CASSLDRGRGTGELFF	TGTGCCAGCAGCCTTGACAGGGGGCGCGGCACCGGGGAGCTGTTTTTT
NA	TRBV28	TRBD2	TRBJ2-3	CASSLYRLAGDTDTQYF	TGTGCCAGCAGTCTTTACCGACTAGCGGGAGACACAGATACGCAGTATTTT
NA	TRBV28	NA	TRBJ2-3	CASSLRGPEDTQYF	TGTGCCAGCAGTTTAAGAGGGCCGGAAGATACGCAGTATTTT
NA	TRBV2	NA	TRBJ1-5	CASSPSQGWNNQPQHF	TGTGCCAGCAGTCCTTCACAGGGTTGGAACAATCAGCCCCAGCATTTT
NA	TRBV29-1	NA	TRBJ2-7	CSVDSSGPSSYEQYF	TGCAGCGTTGATAGCAGCGGACCGAGCTCCTACGAGCAGTACTTC
NA	TRBV29-1	NA	TRBJ1-1	CSAFFRVNTEAFF	TGCAGCGCTTTCTTCAGGGTCAACACTGAAGCTTTCTTT
NA	TRBV2	NA	TRBJ1-2	CASSDRRDGGYTF	TGTGCCAGCAGTGACAGGAGGGATGGTGGCTACACCTTC
NA	TRBV27	TRBD1	TRBJ2-7	CASSDRVGYEQYF	TGTGCCAGCAGTGACAGGGTAGGGTACGAGCAGTACTTC
few	TRBV7-2	NA	TRBJ1-2	CASLGRLNYGYTF	TGTGCCAGTTTGGGGCGTTTAAACTATGGCTACACCTTC
NA	TRBV10-2	NA	TRBJ1-2	CASSGADFAGGYTF	TGCGCCAGCAGTGGAGCGGACTTTGCGGGCGGCTACACCTTC
NA	TRBV7-7	NA	TRBJ2-3	CASSLAVESSSTDTQYF	TGTGCTAGCAGCTTAGCCGTCGAGTCCTCTAGCACAGATACGCAGTATTTT
NA	TRBV19	TRBD2	TRBJ2-7	CASRMTSETYEQYF	TGTGCCAGTAGAATGACTAGCGAGACCTACGAGCAGTACTTC
NA	TRBV18	TRBD1	TRBJ2-7	CASSPPGTGYEQYF	TGTGCCAGCTCACCTCCCGGGACAGGATACGAGCAGTACTTC
NA	TRBV5-6	TRBD1	TRBJ2-5	CASSPVGGTETQYF	TGTGCCAGCAGCCCGGTAGGGGGCACAGAGACCCAGTACTTC
NA	TRBV24-1	TRBD2	TRBJ2-5	CATSEAGGPETQYF	TGTGCCACCAGTGAGGCGGGAGGGCCTGAGACCCAGTACTTC
NA	TRBV28	TRBD2	TRBJ2-2	CASSLATSGSAGELFF	TGTGCCAGCAGTTTAGCCACTAGCGGGAGCGCCGGGGAGCTGTTTTTT
NA	TRBV11-2	NA	TRBJ1-4	CASSQPGREGKLFF	TGTGCCAGCAGTCAACCAGGGAGGGAGGGAAAACTGTTTTTT
once	TRBV27	NA	TRBJ2-5	CASSAATGETQYF	TGTGCCAGCAGCGCCGCTACAGGGGAGACCCAGTACTTC
NA	TRBV5-5	NA	TRBJ1-5	CASSPADFGRQPQHF	TGTGCCAGCAGCCCGGCGGACTTTGGGAGACAGCCCCAGCATTTT
NA	TRBV3-1/TRBV3-2	NA	TRBJ2-7	CASSQVAIPYEQYF	TGTGCCAGCAGCCAAGTCGCGATCCCCTACGAGCAGTACTTC
NA	TRBV27	TRBD1	TRBJ2-7	CASSLRPTGVNTYEQYF	TGTGCCAGCAGTTTGAGGCCGACAGGGGTCAACACCTACGAGCAGTACTTC
NA	TRBV19	NA	TRBJ2-5	CASSPSYTGQGETQYF	TGTGCCAGTAGTCCGTCTTATACGGGGCAGGGGGAGACCCAGTACTTC
NA	TRBV10-3	NA	TRBJ1-2	CAISTPDRNYGYTF	TGTGCCATCAGTACCCCTGACAGGAACTATGGCTACACCTTC
NA	TRBV6-5	TRBD1	TRBJ1-5	CASSRTGGQPQHF	TGTGCCAGCAGTCGGACAGGAGGTCAGCCCCAGCATTTT
NA	TRBV7-8	NA	TRBJ1-5	CASSSPDTTRHF	TGTGCCAGCAGCTCTCCGGACACCACTCGGCATTTT
NA	TRBV6-5	NA	TRBJ1-1	CASSLNFKNTEAFF	TGTGCCAGCAGCCTGAACTTCAAGAACACTGAAGCTTTCTTT
NA	TRBV7-9	NA	TRBJ1-2	CASSDPGQYGYTF	TGTGCCAGCAGCGACCCAGGACAGTATGGCTACACCTTC
NA	TRBV10-2	TRBD2	TRBJ2-7	CASALAGGDHEQYF	TGCGCCAGCGCGCTAGCGGGAGGAGACCACGAGCAGTACTTC
NA	TRBV7-3	TRBD1	TRBJ2-2	CGDPRDGQGHGELFF	TGTGGGGACCCGCGGGACGGACAGGGCCACGGGGAGCTGTTTTTT
NA	TRBV29-1	NA	TRBJ2-2	CSVLDWNTGELFF	TGCAGCGTTCTGGACTGGAACACCGGGGAGCTGTTTTTT
NA	TRBV6-5	NA	TRBJ2-1	CASRDSGTYNEQFF	TGTGCCAGTCGGGACTCGGGGACCTACAATGAGCAGTTCTTC
NA	TRBV18	TRBD1	TRBJ1-3	CASSPGQGTILDTIYF	TGTGCCAGCTCACCAGGACAGGGGACTATCTTGGACACCATATATTTT
NA	TRBV11-2	NA	TRBJ2-2	CASRFSGTLNTGELFF	TGTGCCAGCAGGTTTTCCGGGACACTGAACACCGGGGAGCTGTTTTTT
NA	TRBV5-1	NA	TRBJ2-2	CASRQGTGELFF	TGCGCCAGCAGACAGGGCACCGGGGAGCTGTTTTTT
once	TRBV24-1	TRBD2	TRBJ2-5	CATSEPSAGGRETQYF	TGTGCCACCAGTGAACCCTCAGCGGGGGGCAGAGAGACCCAGTACTTC